These 12 T cell receptor beta chains originate from one sample sequenced in a study of T cell repertoires in ileal Crohn's disease. Time point indicated: inflamed ileum from the surgical specimen. Data came from immunoSEQ multiplex PCR; TCRdb stores just in-frame clones and leaves some out. The sample includes 14,000 or so clones, roughly four fifths of them seen just once. Sample: ileal tissue. The receptors here all came from an adult with Crohn's disease.

J is TRBJ2-3 and V is TRBV5-1; maybe TRBD1 (6 bases). Germline CDR1 reads SGHRS; CDR2 reads YFSETQ. The ends were cut back, 7 bases at V and 3 bases at J, with 12 bases in the middle. The CDR3 covers 13 residues. Written as DNA, the CDR3 is TGCGCCAGCCGCGGACAGACTACAGATACGCAGTATTTT. This sequence encodes CASRGQTTDTQYF.

The rearrangement joins TRBV5-1 to TRBJ2-6; D remains ambiguous. The CDR3 runs 15 residues. V shed 2 bases and J shed 0 bases, with 6 bases lying between them. The V gene's germline CDR1 is SGHRS and CDR2 YFSETQ. The CDR3 loop is CASSFSDSGANVLTF. The CDR3 nucleotides are TGCGCCAGCAGCTTTTCAGACTCTGGGGCCAACGTCCTGACTTTC. Drawing the rest from reference TRBV5-1 and TRBJ2-6, the complete variable domain is KAGVTQTPRYLIKTRGQQVTLSCSPISGHRSVSWYQQTPGQGLQFLFEYFSETQRNKGNFPGRFSGRQFSNSRSEMNVSTLELGDSALYLCASSFSDSGANVLTFGAGSRLTVL.

The chain links TRBV7-6 to TRBJ2-1; the D gene is possibly TRBD1 (5 bases). The CDR3 length is 13 residues. Germline CDR1 reads SGHVS; CDR2 reads FNYEAQ. V lost 5 bases and J 0 bases, leaving 5 bases between the germline ends. The CDR3 loop is CASSGASYNEQFF. The CDR3 DNA is TGTGCCAGCAGCGGGGCCTCCTACAATGAGCAGTTCTTC.

The chain couples TRBV21-1 to TRBJ1-1; TRBD1, the table's D call, was not compared with the DNA. TRBV21-1 is reported as a pseudogene. The CDR3 has 17 residues. The CDR3 sequence is CASSKVIPQWWNTEAFF. Here the CDR3 DNA reads TGTGCCAGCAGCAAAGTAATCCCACAGTGGTGGAACACTGAAGCTTTCTTT.

V and J are TRBV6-5 and TRBJ2-7; perhaps TRBD1 as D (5 bases). V was shortened by 6 bases and J by 3 bases, with 12 bases between the two germline ends. CDR3 length equals 13 residues. CDR1 MNHEY and CDR2 SVGAGI come from the germline V gene. CDR3 in amino acids: CASRKTVLYEQYF. CDR3 nucleotides: TGTGCCAGCAGGAAGACAGTCCTCTACGAGCAGTACTTC.

DNA for the CDR3: TGCGCCAGTCGGGGGGGACAAAGCTACGAGCAGTACTTC. Protein sequence: CASRGGQSYEQYF. This chain joins TRBV4-1 and TRBJ2-7, with 8 bases aligning to TRBD2. Germline V gives CDR1 MGHRA, CDR2 YSYEKL. This CDR3 has 13 amino acids. The J segment lost 3 bases and the V segment lost 9 bases, leaving 7 bases of the junction unmatched.

This clone was seen only a few times. The sample carries other DNA sequences with the same CDR3. The chain has TRBV7-9 and TRBJ1-1, with unresolved D. The CDR3 totals 13 residues. Germline V gives CDR1 SEHNR, CDR2 FQNEAQ (reference sequence). The germline V and J ends were trimmed by 4 bases and 1 base, with 7 bases remaining between them. The CDR3 sequence: CASSSQGNTEAFF. In DNA, the CDR3 is TGTGCCAGCAGCTCTCAAGGGAACACTGAAGCTTTCTTT.

The table lists this clone with a few counts. The CDR3 reads CASSLEARGGYGYTF. DNA for the CDR3: TGTGCCAGCAGCTTAGAGGCCAGGGGAGGCTACGGCTACACCTTC. V and J are TRBV11-2 and TRBJ1-2; a possible D gene is TRBD1 (6 bases). This CDR3 region has 15 residues. The ends were cut back, 0 bases at V and 8 bases at J, with 16 bases in the middle. CDR1 and CDR2 (germline): SGHAT, FQNNGV.

Note on this clone: One end of the junction does not line up with germline, which may come from a read error. This chain connects TRBV7-6 to TRBJ1-5, with D unclear. The CDR3 totals 13 residues. In germline, CDR1 is SGHVS, CDR2 FNYEAQ. CDR3 DNA sequence: TGTACCAGCAGCCCGGGGTTGGATCAGCCCCAGCATTTT. Translation: CTSSPGLDQPQHF.

The chain uses TRBV5-4 and TRBJ1-1, with D perhaps matching TRBD1 (6 bases). V shed 1 base and J shed 3 bases, with 7 bases lying between them. Germline-derived CDR1 and CDR2 are SGHNT and YYREEE (reference sequence). There are 13 residues in the CDR3. CDR3 residues: CASSLQGYTEAFF. The CDR3 DNA follows: TGTGCCAGCAGCTTGCAGGGGTACACTGAAGCTTTCTTT.

This rearrangement joins TRBV10-3 to TRBJ2-1, with 13 bases fitting TRBD2. The CDR3 covers 17 residues. Germline assignment: CDR1 ENHRY and CDR2 SYGVKD. The V and J ends lost 7 bases and 0 bases, in that order; junction bases with no gene match: 6. In DNA, the CDR3 is TGTGCCATCATTGGGACTAGCGGGATTAGCTCCTACAATGAGCAGTTCTTC. It translates to CAIIGTSGISSYNEQFF.

This chain uses TRBV30 with TRBJ2-1; D assignment may be TRBD1 or TRBD2 (6 bases each). Trimming took 5 bases from V and 7 from J, leaving 15 bases between them. CDR1 is GTSNPN, CDR2 SVGIG, per germline (reference sequence). The CDR3 extends over 13 amino acids. In DNA, the CDR3 is TGTGCCTGGGCAGGGGACTTAGGGAATGAGCAGTTCTTC. It encodes CAWAGDLGNEQFF.